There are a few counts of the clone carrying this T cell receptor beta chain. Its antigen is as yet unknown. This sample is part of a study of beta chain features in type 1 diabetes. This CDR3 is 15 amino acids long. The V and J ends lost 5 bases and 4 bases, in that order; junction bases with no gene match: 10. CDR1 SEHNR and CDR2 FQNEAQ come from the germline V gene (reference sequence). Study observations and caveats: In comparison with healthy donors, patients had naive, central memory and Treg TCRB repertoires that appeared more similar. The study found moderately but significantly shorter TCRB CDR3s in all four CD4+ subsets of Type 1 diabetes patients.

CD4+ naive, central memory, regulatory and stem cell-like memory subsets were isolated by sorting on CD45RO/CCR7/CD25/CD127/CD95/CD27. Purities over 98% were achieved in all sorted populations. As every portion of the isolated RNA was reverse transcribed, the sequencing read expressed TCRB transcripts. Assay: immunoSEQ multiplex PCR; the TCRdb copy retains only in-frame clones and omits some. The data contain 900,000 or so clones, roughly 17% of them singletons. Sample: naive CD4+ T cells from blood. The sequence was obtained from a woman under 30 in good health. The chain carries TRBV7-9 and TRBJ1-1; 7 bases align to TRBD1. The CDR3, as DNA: TGTGCCAGCAGCCCAAACAGGGGAGGGGGCACTGAAGCTTTCTTT. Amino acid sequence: CASSPNRGGGTEAFF.